This T cell receptor (beta chain) derives from a study of quantifying T cell responses using KT2 cells. The overall study: TCR alpha and beta constant-region primers primed reverse transcription of RNA.

The cDNA 3' end received a ligated oligonucleotide with a UMI. First-round PCR used about 4 cycles and beta primers RC1.1 and RC1.2 covering TRBC1 and TRBC2. Using its own MiXCR run on the UMI-ligation and nested PCR reads, TCRdb lists one record per CDR3 protein. The repertoire includes about 53,000 distinct CDR3 sequences, approximately 13% of them detected once, and about 9.4% sits in the top ten. This CDR3 is 13 amino acids long. Germline values: CDR1 SNHLY, CDR2 FYNNEI. Trimming removed 7 bases from V and 7 bases from J, with 14 bases in between. This clonotype was counted only a few times. This chain links TRBV2 with TRBJ1-5, with no clear D. Material: PBMCs spiked with cells of the T cell clone KT2. The receptor was isolated from a human donor. The DNA for the CDR3 is TGTGCCAGCATGGAAAGAGGGAGACAGCCCCAGCATTTT. This sequence encodes CASMERGRQPQHF.